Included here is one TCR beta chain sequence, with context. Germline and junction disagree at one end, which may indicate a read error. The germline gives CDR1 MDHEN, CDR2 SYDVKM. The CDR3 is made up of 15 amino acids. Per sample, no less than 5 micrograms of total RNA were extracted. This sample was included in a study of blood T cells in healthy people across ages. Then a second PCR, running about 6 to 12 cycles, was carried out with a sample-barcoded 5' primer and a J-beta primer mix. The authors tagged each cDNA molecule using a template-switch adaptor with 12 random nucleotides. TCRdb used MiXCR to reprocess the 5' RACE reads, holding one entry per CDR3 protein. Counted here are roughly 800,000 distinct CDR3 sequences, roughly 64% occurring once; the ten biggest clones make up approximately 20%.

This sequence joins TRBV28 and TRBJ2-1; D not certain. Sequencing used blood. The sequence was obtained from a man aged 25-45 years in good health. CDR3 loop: CVSSLPQTRRNEQFF. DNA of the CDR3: TGTGTCAGCAGTTTACCGCAGACACGACGCAATGAGCAGTTCTTC.